A selection of T cell receptor beta chains follows, all from one sample in a study of T cells in Graves' hyperthyroidism and ophthalmopathy. One entry per CDR3 protein, called by TCRdb with MiXCR from the multiplex PCR reads. The sample lists a few hundred thousand distinct CDR3 sequences, about 15% occurring once. Sequences were obtained from blood. Receptor source: a woman aged 25-40 years with Graves' hyperthyroidism that later progressed to Graves' ophthalmopathy. Both conserved end residues are trimmed from each CDR3.

v_call,j_call,cdr3_aa
TRBV19,TRBJ1-5,ASKSRRDTVSNQPQH
TRBV28,TRBJ2-1,ASSLRATVYNEQF
TRBV27,TRBJ2-5,ASARSTYQETQY
TRBV19,TRBJ1-1,ASSTSPGDLNTEAF
TRBV7-2,TRBJ2-3,ASRGLSNTDTQY
TRBV28,TRBJ1-4,ASERDEKLF
TRBV13,TRBJ1-1,ASSLGGGPGDGAF
TRBV2,TRBJ2-5,ASSEIPGTQETQY
TRBV5-6,TRBJ1-2,ASSPGEGQSGYT
TRBV24-1,TRBJ2-2,ATSENTGELF
TRBV27,TRBJ2-2,ASSPESSNTGELF
TRBV7-9,TRBJ1-2,ASSLAYTYGYT
TRBV5-6,TRBJ1-6,ASSMAVYNSPLH